The 4 T cell receptor beta chains below come from one sample, sequenced in a study of shared clonotypes between healthy human individuals. Repertoires were generated with immunoSEQ multiplex PCR, while TCRdb's copy carries only in-frame clones and drops some. Of over a million clones in the sample, 75% to 80% were seen once. The sequencing input was memory CD4+ T cells from PBMCs. This sample's subset: CD45RA-negative fraction. Receptors were obtained from a man between 18 and 35 years old in good health. Some clones in this sample may be carry-over from other donors' samples.

The chain has TRBV28 and TRBJ1-2; tentatively, D is TRBD1 (5 bases). CDR1 MDHEN and CDR2 SYDVKM come from the germline V gene. The ends were cut back, 2 bases at V and 0 bases at J, with 10 bases in the middle. CDR3 size: 15 residues. CDR3: CASSLRTPPNYGYTF. For the CDR3, the DNA is TGTGCCAGCAGTTTAAGGACACCCCCTAACTATGGCTACACCTTC.

This clone was detected once. This chain links TRBV28 with TRBJ2-1; 7 bases line up with TRBD2. The germline CDR1 and CDR2 sequences are MDHEN and SYDVKM. V was pared by 9 bases and J by 3 bases, with 5 bases of the junction left unmatched. The CDR3 totals 13 residues. The CDR3 DNA reads as TGTGCCAGTGGGACTATCTACTACAATGAGCAGTTCTTC. It encodes CASGTIYYNEQFF.

The gene calls are TRBV28 and TRBJ1-5, with D unresolved. Germline loops: CDR1 MDHEN, CDR2 SYDVKM. This CDR3 region has 14 residues. With 6 bases removed from V and 0 bases from J, the gap between germline ends came to 9 bases. The CDR3 reads CASSPSRSNQPQHF. The CDR3 coding sequence is TGTGCCAGCAGCCCCAGCCGTAGCAATCAGCCCCAGCATTTT.

The CDR3 DNA is TGTGCCAGTAGTATCTCCCCCGGGGTATATGGAAACACCATATATTTT. Encoded protein: CASSISPGVYGNTIYF. The chain employs TRBV19 and TRBJ1-3; D remains unclear. There are 16 residues in the CDR3. The ends were cut back, 3 bases at V and 3 bases at J, with 15 bases in the middle. CDR1 LNHDA and CDR2 SQIVND come from the germline V gene (reference sequence). The full variable domain, rest sourced from reference TRBV19 and TRBJ1-3, is DGGITQSPKYLFRKEGQNVTLSCEQNLNHDAMYWYRQDPGQGLRLIYYSQIVNDFQKGDIAEGYSVSREKKESFPLTVTSAQKNPTAFYLCASSISPGVYGNTIYFGEGSWLTVV.